Listed here are 18 T cell receptor beta chains from one sample, sequenced in a study of CXCR3-negative and CXCR3-positive naive CD8 T cells. cDNA libraries for TRB were generated by 5' RACE incorporating UMI labels. TCRdb derives one entry per CDR3 protein from the 5' RACE reads, leaving out DNA. In all, the sample yields tens of thousands of distinct CDR3 sequences. Sequenced material: naive CXCR3- CD8+ T cells from blood. Subset of the sample: CD45RO-CCR7+CD27+CD95- naive CD8+ T cells lacking CXCR3 (TNR3-). Receptors were obtained from a human donor in good health. Some clones in this sample may be carry-over from other donors' samples.

This chain joins TRBV5-1 and TRBJ2-1; there is no DNA to check the TCRdb D call of TRBD1. Germline V gene lookup returns CDR1 SGHRS and CDR2 YFSETQ. This CDR3 region has 14 residues. This CDR3 reads CASSPGTAFKEQFF.

The chain links TRBV7-3 to TRBJ1-1; no DNA is available, so the TRBD1 call from TCRdb remains unchecked. The CDR3 totals 14 residues. Germline loops: CDR1 SGHTA, CDR2 FQGTGA. The CDR3: CASSLAGDDTEAFF.

The J gene is TRBJ1-6, the V gene TRBV7-2; TCRdb's D call, TRBD1, is unchecked because there is no DNA. This CDR3 comprises 17 residues. Germline loops: CDR1 SGHTA, CDR2 FQGNSA. The CDR3 reads CASSLVGGGAGNSPLHF.

This sequence joins TRBV12-3 or TRBV12-4 and TRBJ2-7; there is no DNA to check the TCRdb D call of TRBD2. The CDR3 sequence is 14 residues long. CDR3 sequence: CASTSTTDSYEQYF.

The chain employs TRBV4-1 and TRBJ2-1. The germline V gene encodes CDR1 MGHRA and CDR2 YSYEKL. CDR3 length: 16 residues. CDR3 sequence: CASSQEADSSYNEQFF.

Here the CDR3 reads CACSIYGSTDTQYF. The chain recombines TRBV27 with TRBJ2-3. This CDR3 has 14 amino acids. Germline values: CDR1 MNHEY, CDR2 SMNVEV (reference sequence).

The chain recombines TRBV5-1 with TRBJ2-7; TCRdb's D gene call, TRBD1, goes unchecked for lack of DNA. CDR1 is SGHRS, CDR2 YFSETQ, per germline. There are 14 residues in the CDR3. The CDR3 spells CASSSATGVDEQYF.

The V call is TRBV4-3, the J call TRBJ1-6; TCRdb names TRBD1, which stays unverified in the absence of DNA. The CDR3 contains 18 residues. Germline values: CDR1 LGHNA, CDR2 YSLEER. This CDR3 is CASSPSGVLSSYNSPLHF.

The rearrangement joins TRBV19 to TRBJ1-2; the TCRdb D gene call, TRBD1, has no DNA to confirm it. The CDR3 runs to 15 residues. Germline-derived CDR1 and CDR2 are LNHDA and SQIVND (reference sequence). CDR3 sequence reads: CASSIRTPTAGGYTF.

V and J are TRBV4-1 and TRBJ1-5; checking the TCRdb D call of TRBD1 is not possible without DNA. CDR3 length equals 14 residues. Germline V lookup: CDR1 MGHRA, CDR2 YSYEKL. The CDR3 loop reads CASSPGLSNQPQHF.

The rearrangement links TRBV6-2 or TRBV6-3 to TRBJ2-7; the D call from TCRdb, TRBD1, cannot be confirmed without DNA. Germline V lookup: CDR1 MNHEY, CDR2 SVGEGT. The CDR3 length is 15 residues. CDR3 in amino acids: CASSITGGGSYEQYF.

The chain links TRBV29-1 to TRBJ2-1. Germline CDR1 is SQVTM and CDR2 is ANQGSEA. CDR3 length equals 13 residues. The CDR3 reads CSVDDRNDNEQFF.

The chain combines TRBV14 with TRBJ2-1; the D gene TCRdb calls, TRBD2, cannot be checked with no DNA. Germline lookup yields CDR1 SGHDN and CDR2 FVKESK. The CDR3 runs to 16 residues. CDR3: CASSQFGSGGVHEQFF.

V usage is TRBV2 and J usage is TRBJ2-7; there is no DNA to check the TCRdb D call of TRBD1. CDR3 length: 13 amino acids. CDR1 is SNHLY, CDR2 FYNNEI, per germline. The CDR3 region is CAAAGGAPNEQYF.

The chain is built from TRBV29-1 and TRBJ2-3. This CDR3 contains 13 residues. Germline values: CDR1 SQVTM, CDR2 ANQGSEA. CDR3 loop: CSVEDGSTDTQYF.

The V gene is TRBV5-1, the J gene TRBJ1-1; TCRdb selects TRBD1, and the lack of DNA leaves this call unchecked. The CDR3 is made up of 12 amino acids. Germline V lookup: CDR1 SGHRS, CDR2 YFSETQ. CDR3 residues: CASSFEGAEAFF.

The V and J genes are TRBV6-2 or TRBV6-3 and TRBJ2-1; the D call of TRBD2 rests on TCRdb alone, since no DNA is present to check it. The CDR3 sequence is 15 residues long. The germline V gene encodes CDR1 MNHEY and CDR2 SVGEGT. The CDR3: CACSYDSGTWNEQFF.

This chain links TRBV29-1 with TRBJ2-1. Per germline, CDR1 SQVTM and CDR2 ANQGSEA. CDR3 length equals 14 residues. The CDR3 loop reads CSVEGQFSYNEQFF.